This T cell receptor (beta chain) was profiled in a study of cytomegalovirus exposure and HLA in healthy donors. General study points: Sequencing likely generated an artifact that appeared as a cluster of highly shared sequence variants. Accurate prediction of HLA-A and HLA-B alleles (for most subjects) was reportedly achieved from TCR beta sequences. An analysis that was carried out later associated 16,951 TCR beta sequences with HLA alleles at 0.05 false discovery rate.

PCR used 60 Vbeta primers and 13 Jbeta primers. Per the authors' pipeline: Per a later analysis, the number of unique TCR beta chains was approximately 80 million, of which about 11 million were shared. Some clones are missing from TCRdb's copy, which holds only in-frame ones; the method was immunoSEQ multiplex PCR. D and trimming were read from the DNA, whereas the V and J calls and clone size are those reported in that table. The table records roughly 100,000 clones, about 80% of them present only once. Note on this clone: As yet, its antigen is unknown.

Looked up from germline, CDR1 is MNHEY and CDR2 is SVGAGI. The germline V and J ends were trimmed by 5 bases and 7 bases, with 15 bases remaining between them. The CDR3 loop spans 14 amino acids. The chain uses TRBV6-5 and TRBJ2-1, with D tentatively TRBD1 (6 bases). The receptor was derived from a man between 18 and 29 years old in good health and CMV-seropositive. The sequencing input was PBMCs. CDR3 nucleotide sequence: TGTGCCAGCAGTCACCCACAGGGTCGGAATGAGCAGTTCTTC. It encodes CASSHPQGRNEQFF.